The 9 T cell receptor beta chains reported below all come from one sample, sequenced in a study of metastatic and nonmetastatic thyroid tumors. The entire patient cohort was treatment-naive prior to thyroid surgery. MiXCR was used by TCRdb to re-call the PCR reads. The sample has 9,100 or so clones, over 35% seen once. The specimen was tumor tissue. The receptors stem from a male donor with papillary thyroid cancer or a benign thyroid nodule (not recorded which). Some clones in this sample may be carry-over from other donors' samples.

J is TRBJ2-3 and V is TRBV3-1; TRBD2 might be the D (5 bases). Germline CDR1 and CDR2: LGHDT and YNNKEL (reference sequence). The CDR3 length is 14 residues. V was pared by 4 bases and J by 0 bases, with 8 bases between. The CDR3 here is CASSRSGSTDTQYF. The CDR3, as DNA: TGTGCCAGCAGCCGAAGCGGAAGCACAGATACGCAGTATTTT.

This clone was counted a few times. The V gene is TRBV6-1, the J gene TRBJ2-7, with no clear D. CDR3 length equals 16 residues. Germline V CDR1 and CDR2: MNHNS, SASEGT. Between the trimmed V and J ends, which lost 2 bases and 1 base, there was a span of 15 bases. CDR3 sequence: CASSERVGRWSYEQYF. CDR3 DNA sequence: TGTGCCAGCAGTGAACGGGTCGGGCGGTGGTCCTACGAGCAGTACTTC.

This clone is deemed medium-sized. The chain uses TRBV10-1 and TRBJ2-1; 10 nucleotides match TRBD2. The ends lost 2 bases at V and 9 bases at J; junction bases unmatched: 7. The length of the CDR3 is 15 residues. Germline lookup yields CDR1 WNHNN and CDR2 SYGVQD (reference sequence). CDR3: CASSELSGGAVEQFF. The CDR3, as DNA: TGCGCCAGCAGTGAGCTCAGCGGGGGGGCCGTTGAGCAGTTCTTC.

This clone was found once. The V gene is TRBV13, the J gene TRBJ1-2; possibly TRBD1 for D (5 bases). V was shortened by 0 bases and J by 0 bases, with 11 bases between the two germline ends. CDR3 size: 16 residues. Looked up from germline, CDR1 is PRHDT and CDR2 is FYEKMQ (reference sequence). CDR3 residues: CASSLGQALSNYGYTF. The CDR3 nucleotides read TGTGCCAGCAGCTTAGGACAGGCCCTATCTAACTATGGCTACACCTTC.

The chain employs TRBV6-2 or TRBV6-3 and TRBJ1-1; possible D gene TRBD1, 6 bases. The V end lost 7 bases, the J end lost 4 bases, and 16 bases lay between the germline ends. This CDR3 is built from 14 residues. Looked up from germline, CDR1 is MNHEY and CDR2 is SVGEGT. Written as DNA, the CDR3 is TGTGCCAGCAAGCAGGGACAATATCTCACTGAAGCTTTCTTT. The encoded protein is CASKQGQYLTEAFF.

This clone was found a few times. The chain joins TRBV28 to TRBJ2-7; 7 nucleotides align to TRBD2. V trimming: 7 bases; J trimming: 2 bases; junction bases outside the gene matches: 8. The CDR3 loop spans 14 amino acids. Per the germline V gene, CDR1 is MDHEN and CDR2 is SYDVKM. The chain's CDR3 is CASNIAGLTYEQYF. The CDR3, as DNA: TGTGCCAGCAACATCGCGGGACTAACCTACGAGCAGTACTTC.

The chain combines TRBV20-1 with TRBJ1-1; no firm D call. Between the trimmed V and J ends, which lost 0 bases and 9 bases, there was a span of 14 bases. There are 13 residues in the CDR3. The germline gives CDR1 DFQATT, CDR2 SNEGSKA (reference sequence). The CDR3 nucleotides read TGCAGTGCTAGAGATCTGAATGGACGGCAAGCTTTCTTT. Translation gives CSARDLNGRQAFF.

The chain recombines TRBV20-1 with TRBJ2-3; 13 nucleotides agree with TRBD2. The germline CDR1 and CDR2 sequences are DFQATT and SNEGSKA (reference sequence). The CDR3 is made up of 15 amino acids. With V trimmed by 2 bases and J by 8 bases, 7 bases remained unmatched. CDR3 amino acids: CSARLLAGGPLTQYF. CDR3 coding DNA: TGCAGTGCTAGACTACTAGCGGGGGGGCCCCTTACGCAGTATTTT.

A few counts support this clone. The rearrangement links TRBV6-5 to TRBJ2-1; 12 bases fit TRBD2. Germline V gene sequence: CDR1 MNHEY, CDR2 SVGAGI. The length of the CDR3 is 16 residues. V lost 6 bases and J lost 0; bases outside the gene matches: 3. CDR3 region: CASRATSGSSYNEQFF. The CDR3 DNA reads as TGTGCCAGCAGGGCGACTAGCGGGAGCTCCTACAATGAGCAGTTCTTC.